This T cell receptor beta chain was captured in a study of blood T cells in healthy people across ages. Study-level information: When template switching was applied, about one barcoded beta molecule was captured per two T cells.

CDR1 and CDR2 from the germline V gene are MNHEY and SMNVEV (reference sequence). The CDR3 is 14 amino acids. J gave up 4 bases and V 3 bases, and 2 bases lay outside the gene matches. This clonotype was seen a handful of times. A second PCR, run for about 7 to 11 cycles, used a sample-barcoded 5' primer plus a J-beta primer mix. One entry per CDR3 protein, called by TCRdb with MiXCR from the 5' RACE reads. Among over 700,000 distinct CDR3 sequences listed, 53% were seen once. The rearrangement joins TRBV27 to TRBJ2-1; 8 bases agree with TRBD1. The specimen was blood. The clonotype was recovered from a man aged 80 or over in good health. CDR3 in DNA: TGTGCCAGCAGTTTGTGGGACAGGTACAATGAGCAGTTCTTC. It is translated as CASSLWDRYNEQFF.